The source of this T cell receptor beta chain is a study of T cells after yellow fever vaccination. This clonotype showed up just a few times. Trimming took 3 bases from V and 1 from J; bases not matched to a gene: 7. CDR3 length equals 16 residues. Germline V gene lookup returns CDR1 SGDLS and CDR2 YYNGEE. TCRdb fed the 5' RACE reads into MiXCR, producing one record per CDR3 protein. The sample consists of 300,000 to 400,000 distinct CDR3 sequences, around 12% of them appearing once. The clonotype comes from a man aged 18 to 29 who received the YFV17D yellow fever vaccine. The V gene is TRBV9, the J gene TRBJ1-3; 7 bases agree with TRBD1. Source: CD4+ T cells sorted from PBMCs, taken 15 days after the yellow fever booster vaccination. CDR3 coding DNA: TGTGCCAGCAGCGCCTCGAACAGGGGTTCTGGAAACACCATATATTTT. This encodes CASSASNRGSGNTIYF.